This T cell receptor beta chain was retrieved from a study of vaccination and CD4 T cells after COVID-19. Across the study: At a median approximately 97 days (range 35 to 161) after diagnosis, post-COVID samples were drawn.

The Oncomine TCR Beta short-read assay sequenced DNA from cultured CD4+ T cells. TCRdb passed the PCR reads through MiXCR, listing each CDR3 protein once. The table includes about 21,000 distinct CDR3 sequences, roughly half detected once. A remark on this clonotype: Antigen specificity is unknown.

Deletions cut 1 base from V and 10 bases from J, with 17 bases between. In germline, CDR1 is SGHVS, CDR2 FQNEAQ. The CDR3 has 16 amino acids. The sample's treatment: 10-day PBMC culture with coronavirus spike peptide pools or control peptides (ViraFEST assay). ViraFEST expanded antigen-specific T cells with peptide pools, then sequenced TCRs. Recorded positive PCR dates fall between March and December 2020, preceding US Alpha, Beta and Delta variants. This TCR was sampled from a human donor who had recovered from COVID-19. Sequencing input: CD4+ T cells from blood, cultured in vitro. This sequence joins TRBV7-8 and TRBJ1-6; TRBD1 is a possible D gene (6 bases). CDR3 coding DNA: TGTGCCAGCAGCTTAGTAGGCGGCCAGGGGCGATCACCCCTCCACTTT. It yields the protein CASSLVGGQGRSPLHF.